This is a list of T cell receptor beta chains from one sample in a study of breast tumors, draining lymph nodes, adjacent tissues. TCRdb called the multiplex PCR reads again in MiXCR, with one record for every CDR3 protein. The sample yields more than 200,000 distinct CDR3 sequences, roughly 32% seen once. The sequencing sample was made of axillary lymph node tissue. Every receptor here comes from a female donor with breast cancer. Some clones in this sample may be carry-over from other donors' samples. CDR3s include the opening cysteine and the closing phenylalanine or tryptophan. The D gene is left open where the match is weak. Size is omitted from some rows. Given values are once, few, many or a class for expanded clones.

clone size | J gene | D gene | V gene | CDR3 protein | CDR3 DNA
few | TRBJ1-1 | TRBD1 | TRBV29-1 | CSVEGGLNTEAFF | TGCAGCGTGGAAGGGGGCTTGAACACTGAAGCTTTCTTT
NA | TRBJ1-2 | NA | TRBV11-2 | CASSLGLAGGYGYTF | TGTGCCAGCAGCTTGGGACTAGCGGGAGGGTATGGCTACACCTTC
NA | TRBJ2-7 | NA | TRBV29-1 | CSAGQGYEQYF | TGCAGCGCGGGACAAGGCTACGAGCAGTACTTC
NA | TRBJ1-5 | NA | TRBV28 | CASTSGGNQPQHF | TGTGCCAGCACCTCGGGAGGGAATCAGCCCCAGCATTTT
many | TRBJ2-2 | NA | TRBV3-1 | CASSRQRVGGELFF | TGTGCCAGCAGCCGGCAGAGAGTAGGCGGGGAGCTGTTTTTT
many | TRBJ2-3 | NA | TRBV7-2 | CASSVDTDTQYF | TGTGCCAGCAGCGTAGACACAGATACGCAGTATTTT
many | TRBJ1-3 | NA | TRBV9 | CASSEVGSGNTIYF | TGTGCCAGCAGTGAAGTCGGCTCTGGAAACACCATATATTTT
many | TRBJ2-7 | TRBD1 | TRBV20-1 | CSAREPLDGTGVLYEQYF | TGCAGTGCTAGAGAACCCCTGGACGGGACAGGGGTTCTCTACGAGCAGTACTTC
NA | TRBJ2-3 | NA | TRBV7-2 | CASSFSRGGDTQYF | TGTGCCAGCAGCTTCTCAAGGGGGGGGGATACGCAGTATTTT
NA | TRBJ2-6 | NA | TRBV7-2 | CASGLCSGANVLTF | TGTGCCAGCGGGCTGTGCTCTGGGGCCAACGTCCTGACTTTC
many | TRBJ1-6 | NA | TRBV5-1 | CASSPDSQINSPLHF | TGCGCCAGCAGTCCCGACAGCCAGATTAATTCACCCCTCCACTTT
NA | TRBJ2-1 | NA | TRBV12-3/TRBV12-4 | CASSLRRLSYNEQSF | TGTGCCAGCAGTTTGCGCAGGCTCTCCTACAATGAGCAGTCCTTC
NA | TRBJ2-7 | TRBD2 | TRBV7-3 | CASSLTGTSGSRRTYEQYF | TGTGCCAGCAGCTTAACGGGGACTAGCGGGAGTAGAAGAACCTACGAGCAGTACTTC
many | TRBJ1-1 | NA | TRBV2 | CATPMSTGPEAFF | TGTGCCACCCCGATGAGCACCGGGCCTGAAGCTTTCTTT
NA | TRBJ1-2 | NA | TRBV12-3/TRBV12-4 | CASSLQQSDLYGYTF | TGTGCCAGCAGTTTACAGCAGAGCGACCTCTATGGCTACACCTTC
once | TRBJ1-4 | TRBD1 | TRBV4-2 | CASSHVTGEGEKLFF | TGTGCCAGCAGCCACGTAACAGGGGAAGGGGAAAAACTGTTTTTT
NA | TRBJ2-2 | NA | TRBV5-1 | CASSLWTMNTGELFF | TGCGCCAGCAGCTTGTGGACAATGAACACCGGGGAGCTGTTTTTT
many | TRBJ1-3 | TRBD1 | TRBV29-1 | CSVMTGAGNTIYF | TGCAGCGTTATGACAGGGGCGGGAAACACCATATATTTT
few | TRBJ2-7 | TRBD2 | TRBV27 | CASSFTGTRSTYEQYF | TGTGCCAGCAGCTTCACCGGGACTAGAAGCACCTACGAGCAGTACTTC
NA | TRBJ1-2 | TRBD1 | TRBV10-3 | CAIGQGQAGLDYGYTF | TGTGCCATCGGGCAGGGACAGGCCGGGCTAGACTATGGCTACACCTTC
NA | TRBJ1-2 | NA | TRBV6-6 | CASSHRGSDYGYTF | TGTGCCAGCAGTCATCGGGGGTCCGACTATGGCTACACCTTC
NA | TRBJ1-6 | TRBD1 | TRBV10-3 | CALRQGPGNSPLHF | TGTGCCCTAAGACAGGGCCCGGGGAATTCACCCCTCCACTTT
many | TRBJ2-5 | NA | TRBV3-1 | CASSQEAQTQYF | TGTGCCAGCAGCCAAGAAGCCCAGACCCAGTACTTC
many | TRBJ1-4 | NA | TRBV4-2 | CASSQDLRVGTNEKLFF | TGTGCCAGCAGCCAAGATCTCAGGGTTGGGACTAATGAAAAACTGTTTTTT
NA | TRBJ2-1 | TRBD2 | TRBV5-5 | CATTSSLPAGVNNEQLF | TGTGCCACTACCAGTTCTCTCCCGGCGGGAGTTAACAATGAGCAGCTCTTC
NA | TRBJ2-5 | TRBD2 | TRBV6-1 | CASSGGGGVQETQYF | TGTGCCAGCAGTGGAGGCGGGGGGGTGCAAGAGACCCAGTACTTC
many | TRBJ2-7 | NA | TRBV5-1 | CASSPELLTEQYF | TGCGCCAGCAGCCCGGAGCTTCTCACCGAGCAGTACTTC
NA | TRBJ2-1 | NA | TRBV30 | CAWSVRAASSYNEQFF | TGTGCCTGGAGTGTAAGAGCGGCAAGCTCCTACAATGAGCAGTTCTTC
many | TRBJ2-2 | NA | TRBV12-3/TRBV12-4 | CASSYNRAGGELFF | TGTGCCAGCAGTTACAACAGGGCTGGCGGGGAGCTGTTTTTT
NA | TRBJ1-1 | NA | TRBV20-1 | CSARDREVRTFF | TGCAGTGCTAGAGATAGGGAGGTAAGGACTTTCTTT
NA | TRBJ2-1 | TRBD2 | TRBV29-1 | CSVEGVRGLDRDEQFF | TGCAGCGTTGAAGGGGTACGGGGACTAGATCGCGATGAGCAGTTCTTC
many | TRBJ2-1 | NA | TRBV6-1 | CASMVGDLNEQFF | TGTGCCAGCATGGTCGGGGACCTTAATGAGCAGTTCTTC
once | TRBJ2-3 | NA | TRBV20-1 | CSARRTAGNEQYF | TGCAGTGCCCGGCGGACAGCGGGAAATGAGCAGTATTTT
many | TRBJ2-3 | TRBD1 | TRBV7-8 | CASSHRDRVLGTQYF | TGTGCCAGCAGCCACCGGGACAGGGTGTTAGGTACGCAGTATTTT
many | TRBJ2-7 | NA | TRBV5-8 | CASSFGREQYF | TGTGCCAGCAGCTTTGGCCGCGAGCAGTACTTC
many | TRBJ2-7 | TRBD2 | TRBV14 | CASSIRGDRAYEQYF | TGTGCCAGCAGTATACGGGGGGATCGTGCCTACGAGCAGTACTTC
many | TRBJ2-3 | TRBD1 | TRBV3-1 | CASSPLTGYTDTQYF | TGTGCCAGCAGCCCATTGACAGGGTACACAGATACGCAGTATTTT
many | TRBJ2-7 | TRBD1 | TRBV19 | CASSMARDRSYEQYF | TGTGCCAGTAGTATGGCCCGGGACAGATCCTACGAGCAGTACTTC
many | TRBJ2-3 | NA | TRBV7-2 | CASSLGRGGDTQYF | TGTGCCAGCAGCTTAGGTAGGGGGGGAGATACGCAGTATTTT
NA | TRBJ1-1 | NA | TRBV7-9 | CASSLGGGENTEAFF | TGTGCCAGCAGCCTGGGGGGGGGTGAGAACACTGAAGCTTTCTTT
many | TRBJ2-1 | NA | TRBV5-8 | CASSFLLGRVPGEQFF | TGTGCCAGCAGCTTCTTGCTTGGCAGGGTGCCTGGTGAGCAGTTCTTC
many | TRBJ2-7 | NA | TRBV11-2 | CASSLFPGSTGAPYEQYF | TGTGCCAGCAGCTTATTTCCAGGATCCACCGGGGCCCCCTACGAGCAGTACTTC
many | TRBJ2-3 | NA | TRBV7-8 | CASSLALGQGVDTQYF | TGTGCCAGCAGCTTAGCGCTGGGGCAGGGCGTAGATACGCAGTATTTT
many | TRBJ2-3 | NA | TRBV11-3 | CASSLSGSSGRTDTQYF | TGTGCCAGCAGCTTAAGTGGGTCGAGCGGGCGCACAGATACGCAGTATTTT
few | TRBJ2-3 | NA | TRBV5-6 | CASSLRGARSTDTQYF | TGTGCCAGCAGCTTGAGGGGGGCGCGGAGCACAGATACGCAGTATTTT
many | TRBJ2-5 | TRBD2 | TRBV18 | CASSLGLAGDETQYF | TGTGCCAGCTCACTAGGACTAGCGGGAGATGAGACCCAGTACTTC
many | TRBJ2-1 | NA | TRBV9 | CASSAGRDNEQFF | TGTGCCAGCAGCGCGGGACGGGACAATGAGCAGTTCTTC
many | TRBJ1-2 | TRBD1 | TRBV27 | CASSLSGQGYGYTF | TGTGCCAGCAGTTTATCAGGACAGGGCTATGGCTACACCTTC
many | TRBJ2-2 | TRBD2 | TRBV5-1 | CASSSAGANTGELFF | TGCGCCAGCAGCTCAGCGGGAGCGAACACCGGGGAGCTGTTTTTT
many | TRBJ2-3 | NA | TRBV15 | CATSRVFTDTQYF | TGTGCCACCAGCAGAGTGTTTACAGATACGCAGTATTTT
many | TRBJ2-5 | NA | TRBV5-4 | CASSLNHQETQYF | TGTGCCAGCAGCTTGAACCACCAAGAGACCCAGTACTTC
many | TRBJ2-3 | NA | TRBV4-3 | CASSQEGVDGSDTQYF | TGCGCCAGCAGCCAAGAAGGGGTCGACGGCTCAGATACGCAGTATTTT
NA | TRBJ2-1 | NA | TRBV18 | CASPQAVRGGEQFF | TGTGCCAGCCCACAAGCGGTTCGTGGTGGTGAGCAGTTCTTC
many | TRBJ1-2 | NA | TRBV27 | CASSLSPPLAGSVGYTF | TGTGCCAGCAGTTTATCGCCCCCCTTGGCAGGGAGTGTTGGCTACACCTTC
many | TRBJ2-1 | NA | TRBV5-5 | CASSFRSQSGRDEQFF | TGTGCCAGCAGCTTCCGTAGTCAGTCGGGACGGGATGAGCAGTTCTTC
many | TRBJ1-2 | NA | TRBV19 | CASSIGASLYGYTF | TGTGCCAGTAGTATCGGGGCCAGCCTTTATGGCTACACCTTC
many | TRBJ1-5 | NA | TRBV6-6 | CASSHAPSSPQHF | TGTGCCAGCAGTCACGCGCCCTCCTCGCCCCAGCATTTT